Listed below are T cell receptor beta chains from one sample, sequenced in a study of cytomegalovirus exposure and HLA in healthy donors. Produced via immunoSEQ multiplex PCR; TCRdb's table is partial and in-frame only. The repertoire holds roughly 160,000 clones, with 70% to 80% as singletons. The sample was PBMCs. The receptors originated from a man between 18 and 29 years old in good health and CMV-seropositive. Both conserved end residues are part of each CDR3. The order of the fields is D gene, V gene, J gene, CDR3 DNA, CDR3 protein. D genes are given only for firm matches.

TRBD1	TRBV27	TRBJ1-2	TGTGCCAGCAGTTTAAGGGGCAGGGGGCGAGAATATATCTATGGCTACACCTTC	CASSLRGRGREYIYGYTF
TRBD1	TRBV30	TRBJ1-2	TGTGCCTGGACCCGGGACAGCCTAAACTATGGCTACACCTTC	CAWTRDSLNYGYTF
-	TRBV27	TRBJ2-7	TGTGCCAGCAGTTTATTTGAGGCGCGAACGGACGAGCAGTACTTC	CASSLFEARTDEQYF
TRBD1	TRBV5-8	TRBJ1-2	TGTGCCAGCAGCTCCTGGACAGGGAAGAGAAGCTATGGCTACACCTTC	CASSSWTGKRSYGYTF
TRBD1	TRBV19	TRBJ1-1	TGTGCCAGTCGAAAGGACAGGGTGAACACTGAAGCTTTCTTT	CASRKDRVNTEAFF
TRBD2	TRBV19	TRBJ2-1	TGTGCCAGTAGTAGGACTAGCGGGGGGTACAATGAGCAGTTCTTC	CASSRTSGGYNEQFF
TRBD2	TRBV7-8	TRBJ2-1	TGTGCCAGCAGCACCCAAAGCGGGGGGGCCTACAATGAGCAGTTCTTC	CASSTQSGGAYNEQFF
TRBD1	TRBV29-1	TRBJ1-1	TGCAGCGTTGAGCCCAGGACAGGGTATAGAGCTTTCTTT	CSVEPRTGYRAFF
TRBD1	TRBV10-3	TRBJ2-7	TGTGCCATCAGACCGGGACAGGGTGCTTACGAGCAGTACTTC	CAIRPGQGAYEQYF
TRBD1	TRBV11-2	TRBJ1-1	TGTGCCAGCAGCTTGGACAGGGGGCGAACTGAAGCTTTCTTT	CASSLDRGRTEAFF